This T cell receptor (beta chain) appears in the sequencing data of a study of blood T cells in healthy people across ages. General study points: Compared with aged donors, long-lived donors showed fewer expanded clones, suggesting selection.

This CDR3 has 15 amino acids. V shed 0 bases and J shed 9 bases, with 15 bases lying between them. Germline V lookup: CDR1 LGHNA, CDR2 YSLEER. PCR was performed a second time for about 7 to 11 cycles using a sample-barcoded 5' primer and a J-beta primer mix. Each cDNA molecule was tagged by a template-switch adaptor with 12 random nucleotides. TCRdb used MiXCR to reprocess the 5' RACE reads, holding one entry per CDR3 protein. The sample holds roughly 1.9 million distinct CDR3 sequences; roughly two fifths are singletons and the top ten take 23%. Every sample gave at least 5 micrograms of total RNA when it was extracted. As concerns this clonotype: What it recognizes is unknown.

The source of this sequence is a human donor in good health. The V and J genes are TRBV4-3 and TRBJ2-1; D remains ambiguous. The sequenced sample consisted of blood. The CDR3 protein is CASSQDPGPGGEQFF. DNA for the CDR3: TGCGCCAGCAGCCAAGATCCCGGCCCCGGCGGTGAGCAGTTCTTC.